Listed below are T cell receptor beta chains from one sample, sequenced in a study of T cell repertoires in ileal Crohn's disease. Assay: immunoSEQ multiplex PCR; the TCRdb copy retains only in-frame clones and omits some. The sample carries approximately 14,000 clones, roughly 80% recorded once. The sequenced material came from ileal tissue. The receptors derive from an adult with Crohn's disease. Both conserved end residues are part of each CDR3. D genes are given only for firm matches. The listing skips clone size in some rows; elsewhere it reads once, few, many or a size class.

cdr3_length	v_call	clone_size	j_call	d_call	cdr3_aa	cdr3_nt
14	TRBV6-6	.	TRBJ1-5	.	CASSYLVGGQPQHF	TGTGCCAGCAGTTACTTGGTTGGGGGGCAGCCCCAGCATTTT
15	TRBV5-1	.	TRBJ2-7	TRBD1	CASSWAGTGGDEQYF	TGCGCCAGCAGCTGGGCCGGGACAGGGGGGGACGAGCAGTACTTC
14	TRBV7-2	.	TRBJ1-2	.	CASSLEIRNYGYTF	TGTGCCAGCAGCTTAGAGATAAGGAACTATGGCTACACCTTC
17	TRBV5-1	.	TRBJ2-6	.	CASSLVSSGAGANVLTF	TGCGCCAGCAGCTTGGTGTCTTCCGGGGCTGGGGCCAACGTCCTGACTTTC
16	TRBV5-6	.	TRBJ1-5	.	CASSPWAGESNQPQHF	TGTGCCAGCAGCCCGTGGGCAGGAGAGAGCAATCAGCCCCAGCATTTT
15	TRBV7-9	.	TRBJ2-7	TRBD2	CASSFSGTSAYEQYF	TGTGCCAGCAGCTTTTCCGGGACTAGCGCATACGAGCAGTACTTC
15	TRBV2	.	TRBJ1-6	TRBD1	CASVTLDRGNSPLHF	TGTGCCAGCGTGACCCTGGACAGGGGGAATTCACCCCTCCACTTT
17	TRBV27	once	TRBJ1-2	.	CASSSPSKGGLNYGYTF	TGTGCCAGCAGTTCTCCGTCCAAGGGGGGATTGAACTATGGCTACACCTTC
14	TRBV5-1	few	TRBJ2-7	TRBD2	CASAGTSGSYEQYF	TGCGCCAGCGCAGGTACTAGCGGTTCCTACGAGCAGTACTTC
17	TRBV29-1	.	TRBJ1-2	TRBD1	CSARAVAGTGDRYGYTF	TGCAGCGCCCGGGCAGTGGCCGGGACAGGGGATAGATATGGCTACACCTTC
16	TRBV4-2	.	TRBJ1-3	.	CASCGPVGPSGNTIYF	TGTGCCAGCTGCGGGCCGGTGGGGCCCTCTGGAAACACCATATATTTT